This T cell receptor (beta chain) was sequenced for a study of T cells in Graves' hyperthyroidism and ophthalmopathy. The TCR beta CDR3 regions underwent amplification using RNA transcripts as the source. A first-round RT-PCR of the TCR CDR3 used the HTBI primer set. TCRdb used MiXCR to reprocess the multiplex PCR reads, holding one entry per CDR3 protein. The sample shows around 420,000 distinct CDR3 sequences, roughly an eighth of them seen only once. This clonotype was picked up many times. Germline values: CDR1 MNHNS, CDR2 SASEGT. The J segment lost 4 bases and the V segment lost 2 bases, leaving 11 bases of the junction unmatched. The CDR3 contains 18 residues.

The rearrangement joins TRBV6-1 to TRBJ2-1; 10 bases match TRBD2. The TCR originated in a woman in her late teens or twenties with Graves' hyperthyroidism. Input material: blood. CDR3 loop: CASSETGSGRARYNEQFF. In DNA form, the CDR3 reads TGTGCCAGCAGTGAAACCGGAAGCGGGAGGGCACGTTACAATGAGCAGTTCTTC.